What follows are 16 T cell receptor beta chains derived from one specimen sequenced in a study of regulatory T cells in long-lasting Graves disease. Time point meaning: newly diagnosed GD, antithyroid drugs for less than 3 months. Following extraction of RNA from PBMCs, that RNA was used to make the TCR library. CDR3-region Arm-PCR and iRepertoire HTBI primers produced the TCR beta libraries. In TCRdb, the multiplex PCR reads were re-called with MiXCR into one record per CDR3 protein. The table lists around 420,000 distinct CDR3 sequences, approximately 16% of them singletons, with about 7.8% in the top ten. These data also formed part of another study, on T cells in Graves' hyperthyroidism and ophthalmopathy.

This sample comprised peripheral blood mononuclear cells (PBMCs), obtained at new diagnosis, from a patient treated with antithyroid drugs. The receptors here all came from a middle-aged woman with Graves disease.

The chain recombines TRBV27 with TRBJ1-5, with 7 bases that match TRBD1. The CDR3 extends over 16 amino acids. Germline loops: CDR1 MNHEY, CDR2 SMNVEV (reference sequence). V lost 4 bases, J lost 2 bases, and 8 bases stayed unmatched. The CDR3 spells CASSSQTGSGNQPQHF. The CDR3 region has the DNA TGTGCCAGCAGTTCTCAGACAGGGTCGGGCAATCAGCCCCAGCATTTT.

To note about this clonotype: This sequence may be a read error, since a much larger clone differs from it by one base. CDR3 in amino acids: CASSEGPSNQPQHF. The CDR3 DNA sequence: TGCGCCAGCAGCGAGGGCCCTAGCAATCAGCCCCAGCATTTT. The chain links TRBV5-1 to TRBJ1-5; the D is unclear. The CDR3 length is 14 residues. The germline V gene has CDR1 SGHRS and CDR2 YFSETQ. Trimming took 4 bases from V and 0 from J, leaving 8 bases between them.

This clonotype was counted many times. The J gene is TRBJ2-3, the V gene TRBV7-2; D possibly corresponds to TRBD2 (6 bases). The germline CDR1 and CDR2 sequences are SGHTA and FQGNSA. This CDR3 comprises 15 residues. V dropped 5 bases and J dropped 5 bases, with 17 bases sitting between them. CDR3 nucleotide sequence: TGTGCCAGCAGCCCGCACGGGAGAGGGGAAGATACGCAGTATTTT. It translates to CASSPHGRGEDTQYF.

This clonotype was detected many times. The chain employs TRBV11-3 and TRBJ1-1, with D possibly TRBD1 on 5 matching bases. V dropped 3 bases and J dropped 6 bases, with 8 bases sitting between them. CDR3 length: 12 amino acids. Germline V gene sequence: CDR1 SGHNT, CDR2 YENEEA. CDR3 region: CASSLGVAEAFF. In DNA, the CDR3 is TGTGCCAGCAGCTTGGGGGTGGCTGAAGCTTTCTTT.

This clonotype was picked up many times. The V and J genes are TRBV27 and TRBJ1-1; 7 positions match TRBD1. The V and J ends lost 5 bases and 1 base, in that order; junction bases with no gene match: 4. CDR1 and CDR2 from the germline V gene are MNHEY and SMNVEV (reference sequence). The CDR3 consists of 14 residues. The CDR3 bases are TGTGCCAGCAGTGTCGGGACAGCGAACACTGAAGCTTTCTTT. Translated, it gives CASSVGTANTEAFF.

This chain links TRBV6-1 with TRBJ1-1; D is perhaps TRBD1 (6 bases). This CDR3 region has 13 residues. Trimming took off 4 bases at V and 5 bases at J, with 11 bases between the two ends. Germline CDR1 reads MNHNS; CDR2 reads SASEGT. CDR3 sequence (DNA): TGTGCCAGCAGTGCCGAAGGGACAACTGAAGCTTTCTTT. Its protein product is CASSAEGTTEAFF.

This clonotype was counted ten times or more. The rearrangement links TRBV20-1 to TRBJ2-3; 10 bases are shared with TRBD2. The CDR3 length is 15 residues. Germline assignment: CDR1 DFQATT and CDR2 SNEGSKA (reference sequence). The V gene end was trimmed by 6 bases and the J gene end by 3 bases; junction bases not matched to a gene: 9. The DNA for the CDR3 is TGCAGTGCGTGGCCGAGCGGGAGGGGGACAGATACGCAGTATTTT. This sequence encodes CSAWPSGRGTDTQYF.

This clonotype occurred many times. This rearrangement joins TRBV20-1 to TRBJ2-7, with 8 bases identical to TRBD1. The germline CDR1 and CDR2 sequences are DFQATT and SNEGSKA (reference sequence). The CDR3 runs to 17 residues. V was pared by 0 bases and J by 0 bases, with 10 bases of the junction left unmatched. The CDR3 DNA reads TGCAGTGCTAGAGACCCTTCGGGACAGGAGGCCTCCTACGAGCAGTACTTC. Translating gives CSARDPSGQEASYEQYF.

This clonotype came up many times. The CDR3 DNA reads as TGTGCCAGCGCTAAGCGGGGTTTGGAAGAGGGGACCCAGTACTTC. Encoded protein: CASAKRGLEEGTQYF. The chain links TRBV6-1 to TRBJ2-5, with 7 bases fitting TRBD2. Losses at the gene ends were 8 bases for V and 7 bases for J; bases not matched to a gene: 16. The CDR3 runs to 15 residues. The germline gives CDR1 MNHNS, CDR2 SASEGT.

This clonotype was recorded many times. The chain links TRBV30 to TRBJ1-1, with D unclear. CDR3 length equals 11 residues. CDR1 and CDR2 from the germline V gene are GTSNPN and SVGIG (reference sequence). Trimming pared 0 bases from V and 5 bases from J, leaving 4 bases between. This CDR3 is CAWSVQTEAFF. The CDR3 DNA sequence: TGTGCCTGGAGTGTACAAACTGAAGCTTTCTTT.

The sample holds many counts of this clonotype. V gene TRBV11-3 combines with J gene TRBJ2-1; TRBD2 agrees at 8 bases. Germline V lookup: CDR1 SGHNT, CDR2 YENEEA. Trimming cost V 3 bases and J 5 bases; bases outside gene matches: 9. CDR3 length: 16 residues. The DNA of the CDR3 is TGTGCCAGCAGCTTTACCGGGACTAGAACACACAATGAGCAGTTCTTC. As protein: CASSFTGTRTHNEQFF.

This clonotype showed up many times. The J gene is TRBJ2-1, the V gene TRBV28, with D perhaps TRBD1 or TRBD2 (5 bases each). CDR3 length: 16 residues. Trimming removed 4 bases at V and 8 bases at J, with 21 bases between. Looked up from germline, CDR1 is MDHEN and CDR2 is SYDVKM. The CDR3 reads CASSSGTSWSLHEQFF. Written as DNA, the CDR3 is TGTGCCAGCAGTTCCGGGACGTCGTGGAGTCTACATGAGCAGTTCTTC.

This clonotype was seen at least ten times. The chain carries TRBV6-1 and TRBJ2-3; D not certain. V lost 6 bases and J lost 5, with 12 bases in between. The CDR3 consists of 13 residues. CDR1 is MNHNS and CDR2 is SASEGT in the germline V gene. DNA of the CDR3: TGTGCCAGCAGCCTCGAGGTGGGAGATACGCAGTATTTT. Protein sequence: CASSLEVGDTQYF.

The chain employs TRBV30 and TRBJ2-1; 11 bases are shared with TRBD2. The V gene's germline CDR1 is GTSNPN and CDR2 SVGIG (reference sequence). CDR3 length: 15 amino acids. After removal of 0 bases from V and 6 bases from J, the junction contained 4 bases not matched to a gene. The CDR3 protein is CAWSVFSGRANEQFF. The CDR3 coding sequence is TGTGCCTGGAGTGTCTTTAGCGGGAGGGCCAATGAGCAGTTCTTC.

This clonotype occurred a few times. The chain couples TRBV27 to TRBJ2-3, with D possibly matching TRBD1 (6 bases). The J call may be mistaken, given a closer DNA end match to TRBJ2-5. Germline loops: CDR1 MNHEY, CDR2 SMNVEV (reference sequence). The CDR3 is 15 amino acids. The CDR3, as DNA: TGTGCCAGCAGTTATACAGGGTGGGGCGCTGAGACCCAGTACTTC. Protein sequence: CASSYTGWGAETQYF.

This clonotype was found a few times. The chain is built from TRBV30 and TRBJ2-5, with 8 bases fitting TRBD2. The J call may be incorrect, as the DNA end agrees better with TRBJ2-1. Germline lookup yields CDR1 GTSNPN and CDR2 SVGIG (reference sequence). The CDR3 is 12 residues long. The CDR3 DNA sequence: TGTGCCTGGAGTGGGCGGGGGGATGAGCAGTTCTTC. Its protein product is CAWSGRGDEQFF.